A single sample is the source of the 22 T cell receptor beta chains below, sequenced in a study of tumor and adjacent non-tumor tissue in lung cancer. A modified ARM-PCR protocol with three rounds of nested PCR amplified TCRbeta. Each CDR3 protein is one row after TCRdb ran MiXCR on the multiplex PCR reads. Of around 70,000 distinct CDR3 sequences listed, around 73% were seen once; the top ten hold under 30%. No cell sorting was done before RNA was extracted from the tissue. Sequenced sample: lung tumor tissue. Receptors originate from a man aged 60 to 69 with non-small cell lung cancer.

A few counts support this clonotype. V gene TRBV28 combines with J gene TRBJ2-2, with D perhaps TRBD2 (6 bases). In germline, CDR1 is MDHEN, CDR2 SYDVKM. CDR3 length equals 15 residues. Deletions cut 1 base from V and 5 bases from J, with 11 bases between. The CDR3 DNA follows: TGTGCCAGCAGTTTATTAATTGGGGGGACCGGGGAGCTGTTTTTT. Encoded protein: CASSLLIGGTGELFF. Full variable domain (rest looked up from reference TRBV28 and TRBJ2-2): DVKVTQSSRYLVKRTGEKVFLECVQDMDHENMFWYRQDPGLGLRLIYFSYDVKMKEKGDIPEGYSVSREKKERFSLILESASTNQTSMYLCASSLLIGGTGELFFGEGSRLTVL.

This clonotype was seen a handful of times. One end of the junction is discordant with germline, which a read error may explain. The rearrangement joins TRBV18 to TRBJ2-3, with D unresolved. CDR3 length: 12 residues. CDR1 is KGHSH and CDR2 is LQKENI in the germline V gene. CDR3 bases: TGTGCCAGCACCCTAGGCATAGATACCCAGTATTTT. It yields the protein CASTLGIDTQYF.

Note on this clonotype: The junction differs from germline at one of its ends, possibly a read error. The V and J genes are TRBV6-6 and TRBJ2-7; TRBD1 might be the D (6 bases). The CDR3 length is 14 residues. Looked up from germline, CDR1 is MNHNY and CDR2 is SVGAGI (reference sequence). The CDR3 loop reads CVSMPGSGVSMQYF. CDR3 nucleotides: TGTGTCAGCATGCCGGGATCAGGGGTAAGTATGCAGTACTTC.

In its sample, this clonotype was seen a few times. This could be a read error, since a much larger clone is one nucleotide away. The chain recombines TRBV5-6 with TRBJ2-5; TRBD2 agrees at 10 bases. Germline V gene data show CDR1 as SGHDT and CDR2 as YYEEEE. The CDR3 sequence is 16 residues long. The CDR3 DNA is TGTGCCATCAGCTTGGAACTAGCGGGATTAGAAGAGACCCAGTACTTC. Amino acid sequence: CAISLELAGLEETQYF.

Concerning this clonotype: A read error may produce the germline difference seen at one junction end. The gene calls are TRBV6-5 and TRBJ1-6, with no clear D. The CDR3 runs to 15 residues. Germline CDR1 reads MNHEY; CDR2 reads SVGAGI. The CDR3 DNA reads as TGTGCCAGCAGTTACGGGAGTCATGCTAATTCACTCCTCCACTTT. It yields the protein CASSYGSHANSLLHF.

V gene TRBV6-2 or TRBV6-3 combines with J gene TRBJ2-2; 7 bases agree with TRBD2. Germline CDR1 reads MNHEY; CDR2 reads SVGEGT. The CDR3 spans 14 residues. V was pared by 7 bases and J by 8 bases, with 10 bases of the junction left unmatched. The CDR3 nucleotides read TGTGCCAGCATTAGCGGGTTGATCACAGGGGAGCTGTTTTTT. Translating it yields CASISGLITGELFF.

Concerning this clonotype: At one end, the junction sequence differs from germline, possibly due to a read error. This chain joins TRBV11-3 and TRBJ1-1; a possible D gene is TRBD1 (5 bases). This CDR3 has 13 residues. In germline, CDR1 is SGHNT, CDR2 YENEEA. Here the CDR3 reads CPSSLGENTEAFF. As DNA, the CDR3 is TGTCCCAGCAGCTTAGGGGAGAACACCGAAGCTTTCTTT. The full variable domain, rest sourced from reference TRBV11-3 and TRBJ1-1, is EAGVVQSPRYKIIEKKQPVAFWCNPISGHNTLYWYLQNLGQGPELLIRYENEEAVDDSQLPKDRFSAERLKGVDSTLKIQPAELGDSAVYLCPSSLGENTEAFFGQGTRLTVV.

A remark on this clonotype: This may come from a read error, since a much larger clone is one base off. Without the conserved terminal phenylalanine or tryptophan, this CDR3 likely stems from a read error. This chain links TRBV5-1 with TRBJ1-1, with a tentative D call TRBD1 (6 bases). The CDR3 runs 14 residues. The germline CDR1 and CDR2 sequences are SGHRS and YFSETQ. Trimming removed 4 bases at V and 0 bases at J, with 10 bases between. The CDR3 DNA sequence: TGCGCCAGCAGCCCGGCAGGGGTGAACACTGAAGCTTTCATT. Its protein product is CASSPAGVNTEAFI.

On this clonotype: An end of the junction differs from the germline gene, which may be a read error. The V call is TRBV29-1, the J call TRBJ2-7; D not resolved. Germline loops: CDR1 SQVTM, CDR2 ANQGSEA. CDR3 length: 14 amino acids. In DNA, the CDR3 is TGCACCGTTGAATGGACCGACCATTCCTACGAGCAGTACTTC. It translates to CTVEWTDHSYEQYF.

Comment on this clonotype: A junction boundary mismatches the germline segment, possibly from a read error. V is TRBV29-1 and J is TRBJ2-5; no definite D call. The CDR3 has 13 amino acids. Germline CDR1 reads SQVTM; CDR2 reads ANQGSEA. CDR3 sequence: CIVVIPDWKTQYF. The CDR3 bases are TGCATCGTTGTGATCCCAGACTGGAAGACTCAGTACTTC.

Comments on this clonotype: An end of the junction differs from the germline gene, which may be a read error. The genes are TRBV12-3 or TRBV12-4 and TRBJ2-1; weak D call: TRBD2 (6 bases). The CDR3 consists of 15 residues. The CDR3 bases are TGTGCCAGCGGTTTTCCTCGGCGGGACCACAATGAGCAGTTCTTC. It encodes CASGFPRRDHNEQFF.

This clonotype was seen a few times. The CDR3 carries no conserved terminal phenylalanine or tryptophan, so it likely arises from a read error. The V and J genes are TRBV13 and TRBJ1-1; the match to TRBD1 covers 9 bases. The germline CDR1 and CDR2 sequences are PRHDT and FYEKMQ (reference sequence). V shed 3 bases, J shed 6 bases, and the junction held 5 bases outside the gene matches. The CDR3 contains 14 residues. The CDR3 loop is CASSFRQGVSEAFL. Written as DNA, the CDR3 is TGTGCCAGCAGCTTTAGACAGGGGGTGTCTGAAGCTTTCCTT.

The chain joins TRBV10-1 to TRBJ2-1; 8 bases are shared with TRBD2. CDR1 and CDR2 (germline): WNHNN, SYGVQD (reference sequence). The V segment lost 1 base and the J segment 9 bases; nucleotides outside the gene matches: 14. This CDR3 region has 17 residues. CDR3 nucleotide sequence: TGCGCCAGCAGTGAGTATTGGGGAGCGGGAGCAAACACTGAGCAGTTCTTC. Its protein is CASSEYWGAGANTEQFF.

Note on this clonotype: A read error may produce the germline difference seen at one junction end. J is TRBJ2-5 and V is TRBV5-5; D is ambiguous. Germline lookup yields CDR1 SGHKS and CDR2 YYEKEE (reference sequence). The CDR3 totals 14 residues. Here the CDR3 reads CASSLQRLQETQYF. CDR3 sequence (DNA): TGTGCCAGCAGCTTGCAGAGGCTCCAAGAGACACAGTACTTC.

This rearrangement joins TRBV6-1 to TRBJ2-6; D is perhaps TRBD2 (6 bases). Trimming shortened V by 2 bases and J by 4 bases, and 21 bases separated the two germline ends. Germline-derived CDR1 and CDR2 are MNHNS and SASEGT. The CDR3 contains 19 residues. CDR3 in DNA: TGTGCCAGCAGTGAACGGGCGACCGGGAGTTCAGCGGGGGCCAACGTCCTGACTTTC. Amino acid sequence: CASSERATGSSAGANVLTF.

With regard to this clonotype: Lacking the conserved final phenylalanine or tryptophan, this CDR3 likely reflects a read error. Because the CDR3's place on the DNA is in doubt, the DNA is left out and the CDR3 is given as listed by TCRdb. The chain is built from TRBV11-1 and TRBJ2-3; the DNA was not used to check the table's D call, TRBD1. The CDR3 spans 12 residues, counting both ends. CDR1 SGHAT and CDR2 FQDESV come from the germline V gene (reference sequence). CDR3 amino acids: CASAGGEDTPYL.

Regarding this clonotype: The junction differs from germline at one of its ends, possibly a read error. The chain carries TRBV20-1 and TRBJ2-3, with 9 positions matching TRBD2. CDR1 DFQATT and CDR2 SNEGSKA come from the germline V gene (reference sequence). The CDR3 spans 15 residues. CDR3 region: CSADGLAWSTDTQYF. The DNA for the CDR3 is TGCAGTGCTGATGGACTAGCGTGGAGCACAGATACGCAATATTTT.

About this clonotype: A much larger clone lies a single base off, so this may be a read error. This chain links TRBV20-1 with TRBJ1-1, with D unresolved. Germline CDR1 DFQATT, CDR2 SNEGSKA (reference sequence). CDR3 size: 15 residues. CDR3 nucleotide sequence: TGCAGTGCTAGAAATAATCTCGTGGGAAACACTGAAGCTATCTTT. This gives the protein CSARNNLVGNTEAIF.

With regard to this clonotype: This likely comes from a read error, as the CDR3 has no conserved phenylalanine or tryptophan at its end. The CDR3: CNVEVGTQGEQYS. In DNA form, the CDR3 reads TGCAACGTTGAAGTTGGGACCCAAGGCGAGCAGTACTCC. This chain uses TRBV29-1 with TRBJ2-7; D tentatively fits TRBD1 or TRBD2 (5 bases each). This CDR3 spans 13 amino acids. The germline V gene encodes CDR1 SQVTM and CDR2 ANQGSEA.

The chain recombines TRBV5-6 with TRBJ2-2; maybe TRBD1 (5 bases). Trimming shortened V by 2 bases and J by 7 bases, and 12 bases separated the two germline ends. The CDR3 sequence is 14 residues long. Germline CDR1 SGHDT, CDR2 YYEEEE. CDR3 coding DNA: TGTGCCAGCAGCTTTAGGGGAACACACGGGGAGCTGTTTTTT. Protein: CASSFRGTHGELFF.

This clonotype has just a few counts. This may come from a read error, since a much larger clone is one base off. This chain links TRBV20-1 with TRBJ1-6, with D unclear. CDR1 is DFQATT and CDR2 is SNEGSKA in the germline V gene (reference sequence). CDR3 length equals 15 residues. Trimming removed 1 base from V and 11 bases from J, with 18 bases in between. CDR3: CSARGGDRIWTPLHF. The DNA of the CDR3 is TGCAGTGCTAGAGGTGGGGATCGGATATGGACACCCCTCCACTTT.

This sequence joins TRBV11-2 and TRBJ2-7; D is possibly TRBD1 (6 bases). CDR3 length: 14 residues. Trimming pared 5 bases from V and 0 bases from J, leaving 11 bases between. CDR1 is SGHAT and CDR2 is FQNNGV in the germline V gene. CDR3 sequence: CASSRDTISYEQYF. CDR3 bases: TGTGCCAGCAGCAGGGACACCATCTCCTACGAGCAGTACTTC.